The 8 T cell receptor beta chains below were found in one sample sequenced in a study of memory CD4+ T cells and cytomegalovirus serostatus. Measured with immunoSEQ multiplex PCR; TCRdb has only the in-frame clones, and not every one. There are about 75,000 clones in the sample; just under 80% occur only once, and 2% to 3% lies in the top ten. Single viable CD3+CD4+CD8-CD45RO+ cells were sorted as the memory CD4+ T cells. The sample comprised memory CD4+ T cells from blood. The receptor set was obtained from an adult in good health and CMV-seropositive.

The chain links TRBV10-1 to TRBJ2-1, with unresolved D. The CDR3 length is 13 residues. V lost 6 bases, J lost 5 bases, and 11 bases lay in between. In germline, CDR1 is WNHNN, CDR2 SYGVQD (reference sequence). CDR3 sequence: CASSQGGDNEQFF. The CDR3, as DNA: TGCGCCAGCAGCCAAGGCGGAGACAATGAGCAGTTCTTC.

This clone has a handful of counts. The rearrangement joins TRBV7-2 to TRBJ2-3; D assignment may be TRBD1 or TRBD2 (5 bases each). Germline CDR1 is SGHTA and CDR2 is FQGNSA. The CDR3 length is 15 residues. V was cut by 4 bases and J by 7 bases, with 18 bases left in between. The CDR3 DNA sequence: TGTGCCAGCAGCTCGGGTTCTCGGGGCTCAAATACGCAGTATTTT. Its translation: CASSSGSRGSNTQYF.

The chain carries TRBV5-1 and TRBJ1-2, with a possible D match to TRBD1 (6 bases). Trimming shortened V by 4 bases and J by 4 bases, and 14 bases separated the two germline ends. The CDR3 runs to 14 residues. CDR1 and CDR2 (germline): SGHRS, YFSETQ. CDR3 in amino acids: CASSVEGGSYGYTF. CDR3 nucleotide sequence: TGCGCCAGCAGCGTGGAGGGGGGTAGCTATGGCTACACCTTC. Together with reference TRBV5-1 and TRBJ1-2, the CDR3 gives the full variable domain: KAGVTQTPRYLIKTRGQQVTLSCSPISGHRSVSWYQQTPGQGLQFLFEYFSETQRNKGNFPGRFSGRQFSNSRSEMNVSTLELGDSALYLCASSVEGGSYGYTFGSGTRLTVV.

This chain uses TRBV10-3 with TRBJ1-5; TRBD1 aligns across 10 bases. Germline V gives CDR1 ENHRY, CDR2 SYGVKD. CDR3 length equals 16 residues. Germline trimming cut 0 bases from V and 2 bases from J; bases unmatched to any gene: 1. CDR3 in DNA: TGTGCCATCAGTGAGTCGACAGGGGGCGGCAATCAGCCCCAGCATTTT. Encoded protein: CAISESTGGGNQPQHF.

This sequence joins TRBV2 and TRBJ2-2; weak D call: TRBD2 (6 bases). With 7 bases removed from V and 4 bases from J, the gap between germline ends came to 10 bases. CDR1 and CDR2 from the germline V gene are SNHLY and FYNNEI. The CDR3 runs to 13 residues. This CDR3 reads CASKGRRTGELFF. The CDR3 region has the DNA TGTGCCAGCAAGGGGAGGCGCACCGGGGAGCTGTTTTTT.

V gene TRBV5-5 combines with J gene TRBJ1-2; 8 nucleotides match TRBD1. Trimming removed 0 bases from V and 0 bases from J; junction bases left unmatched: 7. Looked up from germline, CDR1 is SGHKS and CDR2 is YYEKEE (reference sequence). The CDR3 length is 17 residues. The CDR3: CASSLEGQALANYGYTF. For the CDR3, the DNA is TGTGCCAGCAGCTTGGAGGGACAGGCCCTAGCTAACTATGGCTACACCTTC.

This clone occurred a few times. CDR3 sequence (DNA): TGTGCCAGTACCCGGACAGGGGGAACGGGCGGCTACACCTTC. Amino acids: CASTRTGGTGGYTF. The chain links TRBV19 to TRBJ1-2; 10 bases map to TRBD1. Germline V CDR1 and CDR2: LNHDA, SQIVND (reference sequence). Trimming at V came to 7 bases and at J to 8 bases, leaving 10 bases not matched to a gene. The CDR3 has 14 amino acids.

The chain is built from TRBV19 and TRBJ2-5, with D possibly matching TRBD1 (7 bases). The V gene's germline CDR1 is LNHDA and CDR2 SQIVND (reference sequence). This CDR3 spans 13 amino acids. Trimming removed 8 bases from V and 5 bases from J, with 15 bases in between. In DNA, the CDR3 is TGTGCCAGTGGGCTCTCAGGGGGGGAGACCCAGTACTTC. Translating it yields CASGLSGGETQYF.